This T cell receptor beta chain was sequenced for a study of CD4 T cells in relation to SARS-CoV-2 and coronaviruses. Study-wide context: After approximately 10 days of antigen culture, PBMC TCR beta CDR3s were sequenced.

Profiled with immunoSEQ multiplex PCR; TCRdb holds only in-frame clones, not every one. The profile shows about 21,000 clones, roughly three quarters of them singletons. In regard to this clone: Its antigen is not identified.

The V gene end was trimmed by 4 bases and the J gene end by 4 bases; junction bases not matched to a gene: 9. The CDR3 extends over 16 amino acids. The germline V gene has CDR1 MNHNS and CDR2 SASEGT. The unexposed donors gave CD4+ T cells in about 2011-2018, prior to COVID-19. The cells were cultured for approximately ten days before CD4+ T cells were isolated. PBMCs were plated at roughly 2.1 million per well in IL-2-containing medium. Overall study findings and caveats: In roughly 65% of donors, memory CD4+ clonotypes crossrecognized SARS-CoV-2 and at least one common cold coronavirus spike. This crossreactivity analysis covered spike protein alone, no other viral proteins.

The TCR was taken from a human donor in good health. V and J are TRBV6-1 and TRBJ2-1, with 8 nucleotides matching TRBD2. Material for sequencing was CD4+ T cells from PBMCs, cultured in vitro. CDR3 bases: TGTGCCAGCAGTGGCCTAGCGGGTGTTACTTACAATGAGCAGTTCTTC. It yields the protein CASSGLAGVTYNEQFF.